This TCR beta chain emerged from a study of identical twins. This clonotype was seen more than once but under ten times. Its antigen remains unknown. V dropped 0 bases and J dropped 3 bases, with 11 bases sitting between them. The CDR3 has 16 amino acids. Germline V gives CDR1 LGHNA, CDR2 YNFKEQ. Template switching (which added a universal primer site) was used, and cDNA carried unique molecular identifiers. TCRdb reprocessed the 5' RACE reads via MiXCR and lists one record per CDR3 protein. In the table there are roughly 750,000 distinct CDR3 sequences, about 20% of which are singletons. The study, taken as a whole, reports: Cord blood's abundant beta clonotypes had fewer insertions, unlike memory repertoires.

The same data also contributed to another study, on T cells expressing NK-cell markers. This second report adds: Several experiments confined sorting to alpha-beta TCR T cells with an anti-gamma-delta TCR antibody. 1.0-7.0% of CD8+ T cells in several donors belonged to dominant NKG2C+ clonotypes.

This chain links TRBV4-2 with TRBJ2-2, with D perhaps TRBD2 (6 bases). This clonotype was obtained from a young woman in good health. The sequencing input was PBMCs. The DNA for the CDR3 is TGTGCCAGCAGCCAAGATGGGCGGGGCCACACCGGGGAGCTGTTTTTT. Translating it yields CASSQDGRGHTGELFF.